Sequencing of this T cell receptor beta chain was carried out in a study of T cells after somatic rescue of genetic block. The repertoire was sequenced with immunoSEQ multiplex PCR; TCRdb's copy has only in-frame clones and lacks some. The sample comprises approximately 71,000 clones, 92% of which are singletons, and roughly 3% rests with the top ten. Trimming left V 3 bases short and J 4 bases short, with 9 bases between. CDR1 and CDR2 (germline): MNHEY, SMNVEV (reference sequence). This CDR3 has 13 residues. The clonotype originates from a man aged 35 to 55. The source material was peripheral blood mononuclear cells (PBMCs). This chain uses TRBV27 with TRBJ1-1; D not certain. The CDR3 spells CASSLRPSTEAFF. CDR3 coding DNA: TGTGCCAGCAGTTTGCGACCGTCCACTGAAGCTTTCTTT.